This T cell receptor (beta chain) was profiled in a study of T cell responses to AZD1222 COVID-19 vaccine. Profiling relied on immunoSEQ multiplex PCR, and the TCRdb table lists in-frame clones only, not all of them. The data contain some 84,000 clones, 80% to 90% of them singletons. This CDR3 has 18 residues. The ends lost 3 bases at V and 0 bases at J; junction bases unmatched: 13. Germline V lookup: CDR1 SGHRS, CDR2 YFSETQ. The TCR originated in an adult in good health. Sample: peripheral blood, taken on day 0 of AZD1222 vaccination. This chain joins TRBV5-1 and TRBJ2-3; 7 bases are shared with TRBD2. The CDR3 is CASSSRQLAQISTDTQYF. CDR3 DNA sequence: TGCGCCAGCAGCTCCCGCCAACTAGCGCAAATTAGCACAGATACGCAGTATTTT. Full variable domain (remainder filled in from reference TRBV5-1 and TRBJ2-3): KAGVTQTPRYLIKTRGQQVTLSCSPISGHRSVSWYQQTPGQGLQFLFEYFSETQRNKGNFPGRFSGRQFSNSRSEMNVSTLELGDSALYLCASSSRQLAQISTDTQYFGPGTRLTVL.